This T cell receptor beta chain emerged from a study of CD8 T cell repertoires and HIV-1 epitope variants. As for the study in general: Twenty-five autologous and known Gag and Nef epitope variant peptides each stimulated T cells separately. Controls included no peptide, Ebola AY9 epitope, and a CMV, EBV, flu pool.

V lost 0 bases and J 3 bases, leaving 8 bases between the germline ends. The germline CDR1 and CDR2 sequences are SGHDT and YYEEEE. This CDR3 region has 14 residues. Whole-study findings and limits: Most of the nine antigen-specific clonotypes appeared cross-reactive to autologous or escape variants.

Concerning this clone: The target antigen is unknown.

Measured with immunoSEQ multiplex PCR; TCRdb has only the in-frame clones, and not every one. The table records about 90,000 clones, 60% to 80% of them present only once. The specimen sequenced was uncultured baseline CD8+ T cells from peripheral blood mononuclear cells (PBMCs). The receptor was isolated from a male donor with HIV. The chain is built from TRBV5-6 and TRBJ2-3; D gene uncertain. CDR3 in DNA: TGTGCCAGCAGCTTGGAAGAGCGAACAGATACGCAGTATTTT. Residues: CASSLEERTDTQYF.